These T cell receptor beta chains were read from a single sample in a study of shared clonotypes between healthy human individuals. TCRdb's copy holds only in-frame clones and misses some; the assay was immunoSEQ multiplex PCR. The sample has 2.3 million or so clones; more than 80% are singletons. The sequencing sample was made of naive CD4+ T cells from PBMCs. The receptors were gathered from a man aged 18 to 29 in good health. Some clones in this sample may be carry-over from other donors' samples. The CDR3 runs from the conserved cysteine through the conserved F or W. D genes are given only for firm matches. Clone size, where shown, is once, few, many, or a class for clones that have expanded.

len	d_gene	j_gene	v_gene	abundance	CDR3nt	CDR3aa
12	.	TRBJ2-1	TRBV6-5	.	TGTGCCAGCAGTTCTTCCATAGCCGAGCAGTTCTTC	CASSSSIAEQFF
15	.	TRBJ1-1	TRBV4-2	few	TGTGCCAGCAGCCCTCCCGAGGGAGGAAACACTGAAGCTTTCTTT	CASSPPEGGNTEAFF
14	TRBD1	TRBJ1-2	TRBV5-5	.	TGTGCCAGCAGCCGGGGACAGGCGGACTATGGCTACACCTTC	CASSRGQADYGYTF
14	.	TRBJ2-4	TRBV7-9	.	TGTGCCAGCAGTCAGGCGGGGTTGGGAAACATTCAGTACTTC	CASSQAGLGNIQYF
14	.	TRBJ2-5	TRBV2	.	TGTGCCAGCAGTGAAGGGCTAAACCAAGAGACCCAGTACTTC	CASSEGLNQETQYF
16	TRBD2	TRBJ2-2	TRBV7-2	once	TGTGCCAGCAGCCCGCGACTAGCGGCGAACACCGGGGAGCTGTTTTTT	CASSPRLAANTGELFF
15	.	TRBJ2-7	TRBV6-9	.	TGTGCCAGCAGTTACTCTCTAGCAGACACCTACGAGCAGTACTTC	CASSYSLADTYEQYF
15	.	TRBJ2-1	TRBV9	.	TGTGCCAGCAGCGTAGGGACTTCTACTACCAATGAGCAGTTCTTC	CASSVGTSTTNEQFF
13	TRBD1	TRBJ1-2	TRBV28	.	TGTGCCAGCAGGGGGGGACAGATCTATGGCTACACCTTC	CASRGGQIYGYTF
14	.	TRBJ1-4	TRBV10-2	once	TGCGCCAGCAGTGAGGGGGGGGCTAATGAAAAACTGTTTTTT	CASSEGGANEKLFF
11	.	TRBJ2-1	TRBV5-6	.	TGTGCCAGCAGCCGGGTACGTGAGCAGTTCTTC	CASSRVREQFF
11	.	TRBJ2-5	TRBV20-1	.	TGCAGTGCACGGCTAGAAGAGACCCAGTACTTC	CSARLEETQYF
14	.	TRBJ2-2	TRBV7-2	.	TGTGCCAGCAGCTTAGCTTCCGGGCACGGGGAGCTGTTTTTT	CASSLASGHGELFF
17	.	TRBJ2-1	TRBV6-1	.	TGTGCCAGCAGTGCGCTGGAGCGGGTACTCTCCTACAATGAGCAGTTCTTC	CASSALERVLSYNEQFF
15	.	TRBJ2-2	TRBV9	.	TGTGCCAGCAGCGTAGCGGGCAGGGCGGCCGGGGAGCTGTTTTTT	CASSVAGRAAGELFF
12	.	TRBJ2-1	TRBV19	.	TGTGCCAGTAGTATGGCTTACAATGAGCAGTTCTTC	CASSMAYNEQFF
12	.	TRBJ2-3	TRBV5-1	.	TGCGCCAGCAGCACCGACACAGATACGCAGTATTTT	CASSTDTDTQYF
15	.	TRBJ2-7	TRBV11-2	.	TGTGCCAGCAGCAAAGTCTGGAGTGGAAGATACGAGCAGTACTTC	CASSKVWSGRYEQYF
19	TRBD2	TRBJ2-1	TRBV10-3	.	TGTGCCATCAGTTTGGGTCCGGGACTAGCGGGAGGAGACCACAATGAGCAGTTCTTC	CAISLGPGLAGGDHNEQFF
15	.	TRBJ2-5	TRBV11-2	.	TGTGCCAGCAGCTTTCGGGGAAGCCTCATAGAGACCCAGTACTTC	CASSFRGSLIETQYF
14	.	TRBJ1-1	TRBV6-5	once	TGTGCCAGCAGTATCGCCGGGACTGCACTTGAAGCTTTCTTT	CASSIAGTALEAFF
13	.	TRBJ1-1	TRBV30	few	TGTGCCTGGAGCCGGAGTGTGGACACTGAAGCTTTCTTT	CAWSRSVDTEAFF
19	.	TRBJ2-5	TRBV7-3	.	TGTGCCAGCAGCTTGGCTGGCGCGGGCGCGGCGGGATCGAAAGAGACCCAGTACTTC	CASSLAGAGAAGSKETQYF
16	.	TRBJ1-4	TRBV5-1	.	TGCGCCAGCAGCTTAACAGGGACCTCAACTAATGAAAAACTGTTTTTT	CASSLTGTSTNEKLFF
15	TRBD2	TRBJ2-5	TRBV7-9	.	TGTGCCAGCAGATCGATGGGACTAGGCCAAGAGACCCAGTACTTC	CASRSMGLGQETQYF
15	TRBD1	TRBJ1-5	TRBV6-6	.	TGTGCCAGCAGCTGGGACAGGAGCTCCCATCAGCCCCAGCATTTT	CASSWDRSSHQPQHF
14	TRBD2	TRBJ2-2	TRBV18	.	TGTGCCAGCTCTCCCAGGGAGGGCACCGGGGAGCTGTTTTTT	CASSPREGTGELFF
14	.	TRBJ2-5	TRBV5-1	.	TGCGCCAGCAGCTTGGGGCCCACACAAGAGACCCAGTACTTC	CASSLGPTQETQYF
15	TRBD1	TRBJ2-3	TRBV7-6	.	TGTGCCAGCAGCTTAGGCCAGCAGGGGGCAGATACGCAGTATTTT	CASSLGQQGADTQYF
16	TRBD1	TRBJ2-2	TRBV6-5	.	TGTGCCAGCAGTTACATGACAGGGTCGGACACCGGGGAGCTGTTTTTT	CASSYMTGSDTGELFF
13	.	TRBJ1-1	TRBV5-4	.	TGTGCCAGCAGCGGGTTCATGAACACTGAAGCTTTCTTT	CASSGFMNTEAFF
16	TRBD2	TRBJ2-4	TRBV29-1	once	TGCAGCGTTCTCGACCTAGCGGGAGTTGCCAAAAACATTCAGTACTTC	CSVLDLAGVAKNIQYF
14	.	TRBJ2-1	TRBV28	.	TGTGCCAGCAGTCGCGCTCGGTTCAGCAATGAGCAGTTCTTC	CASSRARFSNEQFF
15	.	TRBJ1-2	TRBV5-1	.	TGCGCCAGCAGCTTGGGGACAGCCACTAACTATGGCTACACCTTC	CASSLGTATNYGYTF
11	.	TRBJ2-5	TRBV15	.	TGTGCCACCAGCACCGAAGAGACCCAGTACTTC	CATSTEETQYF
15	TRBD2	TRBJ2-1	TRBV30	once	TGTGCCTGGAACCGACTAGCGGGAGGGTTCAATGAGCAGTTCTTC	CAWNRLAGGFNEQFF
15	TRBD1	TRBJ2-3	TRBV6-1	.	TGTGCCACTGTTTCCGGGACAGGGGGGACAGATACGCAGTATTTT	CATVSGTGGTDTQYF
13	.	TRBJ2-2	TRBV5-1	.	TGCGCCAGCAGCTCGACACCGACCGGGGAGCTGTTTTTT	CASSSTPTGELFF
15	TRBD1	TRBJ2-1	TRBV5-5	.	TGTGCCAGCAGCGCCCCGGGACAGGGGCAGGATGAGCAGTTCTTC	CASSAPGQGQDEQFF
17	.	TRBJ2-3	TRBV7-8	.	TGTGCCAGCAGCTCTCCCGCCGGGAGCAGGAGGAGAGATACGCAGTATTTT	CASSSPAGSRRRDTQYF
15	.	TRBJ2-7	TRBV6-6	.	TGTGCCAGCAGTTACTCGAGCGGATATCCCTACGAGCAGTACTTC	CASSYSSGYPYEQYF
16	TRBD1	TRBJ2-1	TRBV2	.	TGTGCCAGCGGACTCATGGGACAGGGAGGGCACAATGAGCAGTTCTTC	CASGLMGQGGHNEQFF
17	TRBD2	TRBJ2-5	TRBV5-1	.	TGCGCCAGCAGCTTGGGGGCCGGGACTAGCGGCGGGGAGACCCAGTACTTC	CASSLGAGTSGGETQYF
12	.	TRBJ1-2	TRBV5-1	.	TGCGCCAGCAGCTTGGCGGACTATGGCTACACCTTC	CASSLADYGYTF
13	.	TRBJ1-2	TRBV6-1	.	TGTGCCAGCAGTGTCAGGGCACCCTATGGCTACACCTTC	CASSVRAPYGYTF
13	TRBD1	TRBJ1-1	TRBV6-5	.	TGTGCCAGCAGGGGACAGTTGAACACTGAAGCTTTCTTT	CASRGQLNTEAFF
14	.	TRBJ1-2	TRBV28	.	TGTGCCAGCAGTTCCTCGGGGCTTAACTATGGCTACACCTTC	CASSSSGLNYGYTF